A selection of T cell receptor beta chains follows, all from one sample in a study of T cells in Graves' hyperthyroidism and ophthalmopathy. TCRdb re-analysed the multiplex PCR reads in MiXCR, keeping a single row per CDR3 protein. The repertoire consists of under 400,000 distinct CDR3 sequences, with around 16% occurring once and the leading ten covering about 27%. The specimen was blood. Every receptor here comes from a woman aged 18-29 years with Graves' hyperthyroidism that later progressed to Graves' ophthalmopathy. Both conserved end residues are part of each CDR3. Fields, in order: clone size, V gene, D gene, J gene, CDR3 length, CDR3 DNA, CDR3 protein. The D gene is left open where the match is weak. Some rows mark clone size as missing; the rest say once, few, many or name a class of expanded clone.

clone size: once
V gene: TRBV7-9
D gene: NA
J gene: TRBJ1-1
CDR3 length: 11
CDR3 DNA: TGTGCCAGCAGCCAGAATAGAGAAGCTTTCTTT
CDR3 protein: CASSQNREAFF

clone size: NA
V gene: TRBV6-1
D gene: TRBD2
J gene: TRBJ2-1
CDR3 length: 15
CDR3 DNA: TGTGCCAGCAGCGCGGGACTAGCGTGTTACAATGAGCAGTTCTTC
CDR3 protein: CASSAGLACYNEQFF

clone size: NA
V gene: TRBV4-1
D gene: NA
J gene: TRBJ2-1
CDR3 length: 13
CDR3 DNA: TGCGCCAGCAGCCAGACCACCCCTAATGAGCAGTTCTTC
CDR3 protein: CASSQTTPNEQFF

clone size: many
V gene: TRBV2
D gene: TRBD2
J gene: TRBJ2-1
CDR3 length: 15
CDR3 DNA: TGTGCCAGCAAGGTAGCGGGATCCTCCTACAATGAGCAGTTCTTC
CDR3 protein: CASKVAGSSYNEQFF

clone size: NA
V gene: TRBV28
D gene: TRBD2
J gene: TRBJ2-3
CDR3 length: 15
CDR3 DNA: TGTGCCAGCAGTTTATCGGGACTAGCAATGGATACGCAGTATTTT
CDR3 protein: CASSLSGLAMDTQYF

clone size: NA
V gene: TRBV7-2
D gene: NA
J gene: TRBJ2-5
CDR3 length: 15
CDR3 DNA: TGTGCCAGCAGCCTTCCATTCCCCGAACAAGAGACCCAGTACTTC
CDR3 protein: CASSLPFPEQETQYF

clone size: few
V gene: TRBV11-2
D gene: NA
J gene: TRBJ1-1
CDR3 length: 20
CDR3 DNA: TGTGCCAGCAGCTCCCTAGCCCCCTTAAGGAGACCCGACTCGAACACTGAAGCTTTCTTT
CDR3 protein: CASSSLAPLRRPDSNTEAFF

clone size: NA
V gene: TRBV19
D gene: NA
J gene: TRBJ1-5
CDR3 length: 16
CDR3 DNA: TGTGCCAGTATCCCTGCAGGACATTCAAAAAGACAGCCCCAGCATTTT
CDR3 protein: CASIPAGHSKRQPQHF

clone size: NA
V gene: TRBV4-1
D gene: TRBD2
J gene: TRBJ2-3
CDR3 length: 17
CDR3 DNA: TGCGCCAGCAGCCATAACGGAGGCGGGAGTACGACAGATACGCAGTATTTT
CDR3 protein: CASSHNGGGSTTDTQYF

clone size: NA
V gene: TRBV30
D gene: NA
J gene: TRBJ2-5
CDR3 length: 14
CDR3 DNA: TGTGCCTGGAGTTATGAGTCCCGCGGAAAGACCCAGTACTTC
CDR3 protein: CAWSYESRGKTQYF

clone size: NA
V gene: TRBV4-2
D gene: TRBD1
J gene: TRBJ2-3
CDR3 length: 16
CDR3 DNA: TGTGCCAGCAGCCAAGATACAGGGGGCAGGGCAGATACGCAGTATTTT
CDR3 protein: CASSQDTGGRADTQYF

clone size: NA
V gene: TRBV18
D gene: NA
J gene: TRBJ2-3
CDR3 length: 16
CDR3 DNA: TGTGCCAGCTCACCACCGGAAGGACTGGGCACAGATACGCAGTATTTT
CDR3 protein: CASSPPEGLGTDTQYF

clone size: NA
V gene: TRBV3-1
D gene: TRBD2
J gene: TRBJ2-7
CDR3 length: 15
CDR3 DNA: TGTGCCAGCAGCGCTACACTAGCGGGAGGGGACGAGCAGTACTTC
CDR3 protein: CASSATLAGGDEQYF

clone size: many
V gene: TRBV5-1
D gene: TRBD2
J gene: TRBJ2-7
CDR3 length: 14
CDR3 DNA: TGCGCCAGCAGCAATAGCGGGAGGGCCTACGAGCAGTACTTC
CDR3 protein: CASSNSGRAYEQYF

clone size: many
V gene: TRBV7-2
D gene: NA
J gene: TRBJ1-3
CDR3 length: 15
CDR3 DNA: TGTGCCAGCAGCTTGTGGGGGCACTCTGGAAACACCATATATTTT
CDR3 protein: CASSLWGHSGNTIYF

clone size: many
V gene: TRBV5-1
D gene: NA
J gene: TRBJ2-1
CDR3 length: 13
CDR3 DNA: TGCGCCAGCAGCCGCGGTTACTACAATGAGCAGTTCTTC
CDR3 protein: CASSRGYYNEQFF

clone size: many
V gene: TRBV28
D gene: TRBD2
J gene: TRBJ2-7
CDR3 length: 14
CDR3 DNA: TGTGCCAGCAGTTCAGAGCGGGAGGGCTACGAGCAGTACTTC
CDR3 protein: CASSSEREGYEQYF

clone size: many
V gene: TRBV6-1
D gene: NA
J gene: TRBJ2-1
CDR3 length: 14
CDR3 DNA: TGTGCCAGCAGAGTAGCTGACTCCTACAATGAGCAGTTCTTC
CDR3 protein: CASRVADSYNEQFF

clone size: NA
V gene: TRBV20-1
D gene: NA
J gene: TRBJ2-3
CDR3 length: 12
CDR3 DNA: TGCAGTGCCCTCGACCGAAGGAATACGCAGTATTTT
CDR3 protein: CSALDRRNTQYF

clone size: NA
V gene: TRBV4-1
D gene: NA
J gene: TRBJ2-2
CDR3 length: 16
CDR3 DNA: TGTGCCAGCAGCCAAGATTATACTAGTAAGACCGGGGAGCTGTTTTTT
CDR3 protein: CASSQDYTSKTGELFF

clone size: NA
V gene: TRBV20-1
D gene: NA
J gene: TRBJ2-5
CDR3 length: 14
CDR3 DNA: TGCAGTGCTAGTTCGGCGACAAACCAAGAGACCCAGTACTTC
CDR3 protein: CSASSATNQETQYF

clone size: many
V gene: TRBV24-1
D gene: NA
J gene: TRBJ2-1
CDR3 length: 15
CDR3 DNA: TGTGCCACCAGTGCCGTGGGGACCGTTTACAATGAGCAGTTCTTC
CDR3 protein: CATSAVGTVYNEQFF

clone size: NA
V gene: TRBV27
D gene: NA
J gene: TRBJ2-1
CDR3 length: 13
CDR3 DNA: TGTGCCAGCAGTTTAATAGGTCCAAATGAGCAGTTCTTC
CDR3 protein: CASSLIGPNEQFF

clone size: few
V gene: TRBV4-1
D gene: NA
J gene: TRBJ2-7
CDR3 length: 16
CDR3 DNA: TGCGCCAGCAGCCAAGATTCGCTCTCAAAAACCTACGAGCAGTACTTC
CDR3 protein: CASSQDSLSKTYEQYF

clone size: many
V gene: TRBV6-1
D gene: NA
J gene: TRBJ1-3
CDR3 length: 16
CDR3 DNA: TGTGCCAGCAGTATAACGGCGGGGTCGACTGGAAACACCATATATTTT
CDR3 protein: CASSITAGSTGNTIYF

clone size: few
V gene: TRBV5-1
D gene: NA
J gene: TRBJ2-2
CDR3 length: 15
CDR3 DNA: TGCGCCAGCAGCGGGGGACTGCAGAACACCGGGGAGCTGTTTTTT
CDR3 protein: CASSGGLQNTGELFF

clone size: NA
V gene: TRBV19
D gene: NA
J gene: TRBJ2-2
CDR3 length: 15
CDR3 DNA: TGTGCCAGTCTAAACGATCACCAGAACACCGGGGAGCTGTTTTTT
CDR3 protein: CASLNDHQNTGELFF

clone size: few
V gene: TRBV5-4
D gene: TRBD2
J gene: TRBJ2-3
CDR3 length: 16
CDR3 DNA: TGTGCCAGCAGTCTTGGCCTAGCGGGATTCTCAGATACGCAGTATTTT
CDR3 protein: CASSLGLAGFSDTQYF

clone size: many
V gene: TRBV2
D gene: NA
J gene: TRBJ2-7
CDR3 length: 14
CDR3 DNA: TGTGCCAGCAGTGAATCGGCGGGTCTCTACGAGCAGTACTTC
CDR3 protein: CASSESAGLYEQYF

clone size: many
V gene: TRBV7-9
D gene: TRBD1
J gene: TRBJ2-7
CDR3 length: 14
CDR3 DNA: TGTGCCAGCAGCCGACAGGGGCTCCCCTACGAGCAGTACTTC
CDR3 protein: CASSRQGLPYEQYF

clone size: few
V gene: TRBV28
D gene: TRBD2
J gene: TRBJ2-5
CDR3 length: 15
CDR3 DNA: TGTGCCAGCAGTTTCGGACTAGGACCTCAAGAGACCCAGTACTTC
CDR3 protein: CASSFGLGPQETQYF

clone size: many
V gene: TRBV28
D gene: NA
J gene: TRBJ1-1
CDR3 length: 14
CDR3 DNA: TGTGCCAGCAGTTGGGCGACAGAAAACACTGAAGCTTTCTTT
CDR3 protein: CASSWATENTEAFF

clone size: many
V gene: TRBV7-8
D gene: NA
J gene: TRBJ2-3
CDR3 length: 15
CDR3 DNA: TGTGCCAGCAGCTGGGGTGTAGGGACCACAGATACGCAGTATTTT
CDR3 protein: CASSWGVGTTDTQYF